This TCR beta chain comes out of a study of CD8 T cells in ankylosing spondylitis. The V gene's germline CDR1 is SGHNT and CDR2 YENEEA. V lost 1 base and J 7 bases, leaving 17 bases between the germline ends. This CDR3 is built from 16 residues. As the method for making TCR beta libraries, quantitative 5'-RACE with molecular barcodes was used. TCRdb re-called the 5' RACE reads through MiXCR, storing one row per CDR3 protein. The sample yields about 450,000 distinct CDR3 sequences, about 24% seen once. Remarks on this clonotype: Its antigen is not identified.

General study points: Ankylosing spondylitis blood seemed to carry a telltale TCR beta motif made of several highly homologous variants.

The source is a male donor with ankylosing spondylitis. Sequencing used blood, either unsorted or a sorted T cell fraction (not recorded which). The chain joins TRBV11-3 to TRBJ2-1; the D gene is possibly TRBD2 (6 bases). For the CDR3, the DNA is TGTGCCAGCAGCTTAGGTAGCATGAGGGGAGGAAATGAGCAGTTCTTC. This sequence encodes CASSLGSMRGGNEQFF.